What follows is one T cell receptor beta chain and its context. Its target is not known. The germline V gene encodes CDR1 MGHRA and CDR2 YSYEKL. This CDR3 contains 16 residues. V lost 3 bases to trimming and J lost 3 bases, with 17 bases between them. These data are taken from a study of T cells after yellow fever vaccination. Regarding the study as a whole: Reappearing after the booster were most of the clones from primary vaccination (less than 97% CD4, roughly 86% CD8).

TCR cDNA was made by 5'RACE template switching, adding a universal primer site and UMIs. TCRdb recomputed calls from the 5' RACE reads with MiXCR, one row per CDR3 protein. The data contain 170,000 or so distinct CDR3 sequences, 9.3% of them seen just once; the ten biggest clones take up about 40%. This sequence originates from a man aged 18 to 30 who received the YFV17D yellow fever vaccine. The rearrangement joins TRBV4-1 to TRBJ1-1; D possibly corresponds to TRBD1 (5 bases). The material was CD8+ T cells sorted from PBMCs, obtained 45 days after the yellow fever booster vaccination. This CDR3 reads CASSQNTGTLDTEAFF. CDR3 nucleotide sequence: TGCGCCAGCAGCCAGAACACCGGGACTTTGGACACTGAAGCTTTCTTT.